Each of the 14 T cell receptor beta chains below was sequenced from the same sample in a study of cytomegalovirus exposure and HLA in healthy donors. Use of 60 Vbeta and 13 Jbeta primers characterized the PCR. TCRdb's table, derived via immunoSEQ multiplex PCR, lists solely in-frame clones and lacks some. The table lists roughly 140,000 clones, about four fifths of them singletons. The sample taken for sequencing was PBMCs. Every receptor here comes from a man in his fifties in good health and CMV-seropositive.

The chain employs TRBV7-8 and TRBJ2-5; possibly TRBD2 for D (7 bases). The J call could be wrong; TRBJ2-7 is a better fit for the DNA end. Germline V CDR1 and CDR2: SGHVS, FQNEAQ. The CDR3 spans 13 residues. The DNA for the CDR3 is TGTGCCAGCAGCTTAGTGGGGGGGCGCGAGCAGTACTTC. Amino acids: CASSLVGGREQYF.

This clone was seen a handful of times. This chain connects TRBV7-8 to TRBJ2-7; 12 positions match TRBD2. This CDR3 spans 16 amino acids. Germline V lookup: CDR1 SGHVS, CDR2 FQNEAQ. The V and J ends lost 1 base and 5 bases, in that order; junction bases with no gene match: 6. The CDR3 nucleotides are TGTGCCAGCAGCTTAGGAGGACTAGCGGGAACCCACGAGCAGTACTTC. Its translation is CASSLGGLAGTHEQYF.

The CDR3 coding sequence is TGTGCCAGCAGGAGATCAGGGGGCGGGAATGAGCAGTTCTTC. Its translation: CASRRSGGGNEQFF. The chain links TRBV6-5 to TRBJ2-1, with TRBD1 matching over 8 bases. Germline V CDR1 and CDR2: MNHEY, SVGAGI. This CDR3 is built from 14 residues. V gave up 6 bases and J gave up 7 bases; unmatched junction bases: 8.

The rearrangement links TRBV4-2 to TRBJ1-5; 7 bases line up with TRBD1. V lost 4 bases to trimming and J lost 3 bases; unmatched junction nucleotides: 9. CDR3 size: 16 residues. Germline assignment: CDR1 LGHNA and CDR2 YNFKEQ. The DNA for the CDR3 is TGTGCCAGCAGCCGATCGACAGGGTCCGCCAATCAGCCCCAGCATTTT. This sequence encodes CASSRSTGSANQPQHF.

Regarding this clone: The junction departs from the called germline gene at one end, perhaps through a read error. The J gene is TRBJ2-1, the V gene TRBV4-1; TRBD2 matches at 7 bases. This CDR3 comprises 14 residues. The germline V gene has CDR1 MGHRA and CDR2 YSYEKL. The CDR3 sequence is CASSQLAGYNEQLF. DNA for the CDR3: TGCGCCAGCAGCCAATTAGCGGGTTACAATGAGCAGCTCTTC.

The table lists this clone with a few counts. The rearrangement joins TRBV5-1 to TRBJ1-6; 11 bases align to TRBD1. The V segment lost 4 bases and the J segment 11 bases; nucleotides outside the gene matches: 8. The CDR3 contains 15 residues. Germline lookup yields CDR1 SGHRS and CDR2 YFSETQ. The CDR3 DNA sequence: TGCGCCAGCAGCAGTGGACAGGGGGCTTTTCCACCCCTCCACTTT. It encodes CASSSGQGAFPPLHF. The complete variable domain, with remaining parts taken from reference TRBV5-1 and TRBJ1-6, reads KAGVTQTPRYLIKTRGQQVTLSCSPISGHRSVSWYQQTPGQGLQFLFEYFSETQRNKGNFPGRFSGRQFSNSRSEMNVSTLELGDSALYLCASSSGQGAFPPLHFGNGTRLTVT.

This clone was observed once. The CDR3 spells CASSQRGRESYGYTF. The CDR3 nucleotides are TGTGCCAGCAGTCAAAGGGGGCGGGAAAGCTATGGCTACACCTTC. The chain has TRBV28 and TRBJ1-2, with TRBD1 identical over 7 bases. Germline V gene lookup returns CDR1 MDHEN and CDR2 SYDVKM. The V and J ends lost 5 bases and 4 bases, in that order; junction bases with no gene match: 10. The CDR3 consists of 15 residues.

This sequence joins TRBV5-4 and TRBJ2-7; D not resolved. Trimming took 1 base from V and 5 from J, leaving 13 bases between them. The CDR3 consists of 14 residues. Germline CDR1 is SGHNT and CDR2 is YYREEE (reference sequence). CDR3 residues: CASSLNRPSDEQYF. DNA of the CDR3: TGTGCCAGCAGCTTGAACAGACCTTCGGACGAGCAGTACTTC.

This chain joins TRBV5-5 and TRBJ2-7; 7 nucleotides match TRBD1. This CDR3 is 11 amino acids long. V shed 9 bases, J shed 5 bases, and the junction held 5 bases outside the gene matches. Germline CDR1 and CDR2: SGHKS and YYEKEE (reference sequence). The CDR3 DNA sequence: TGTGCCAAAAGGGACAGCCACGAGCAGTACTTC. It encodes CAKRDSHEQYF.

This rearrangement joins TRBV11-2 to TRBJ2-2; the D gene is possibly TRBD1 (6 bases). This CDR3 has 14 residues. CDR1 SGHAT and CDR2 FQNNGV come from the germline V gene. Trimming shortened V by 5 bases and J by 8 bases, and 15 bases separated the two germline ends. The CDR3 DNA reads as TGTGCCAGCAGCCCTGACAGGTCCTTTGGGGAGCTGTTTTTT. Protein product: CASSPDRSFGELFF.

The rearrangement joins TRBV28 to TRBJ2-7; 7 bases are a match to TRBD1. CDR3 length: 14 amino acids. The V gene's germline CDR1 is MDHEN and CDR2 SYDVKM. J was trimmed by 2 bases and V by 3 bases; bases with no gene match: 4. The CDR3, as DNA: TGTGCCAGCAGTTTTGTGACAGGGCCCTACGAGCAGTACTTC. Its protein product is CASSFVTGPYEQYF.

The J gene is TRBJ2-3, the V gene TRBV15; 7 nucleotides align to TRBD2. CDR3 length: 15 amino acids. Germline V gene lookup returns CDR1 LNHNV and CDR2 YYDKDF (reference sequence). V was pared by 7 bases and J by 2 bases, with 9 bases of the junction left unmatched. The CDR3 region has the DNA TGTGCCACCAAACGGCTAGCGGAACCCACAGATACGCAGTATTTT. Protein: CATKRLAEPTDTQYF.

V is TRBV10-2 and J is TRBJ2-1; possibly TRBD2 for D (6 bases). The CDR3 is 16 residues long. Per germline, CDR1 WSHSY and CDR2 SAAADI. Between the trimmed V and J ends, which lost 5 bases and 0 bases, there was a span of 14 bases. DNA of the CDR3: TGCGCCAGCAGTCAGAGACTAGAGAGCTCCTACAATGAGCAGTTCTTC. Amino acids: CASSQRLESSYNEQFF.

This clone is medium-sized within its sample. The chain combines TRBV5-4 with TRBJ2-2; D call uncertain. Trimming took off 0 bases at V and 6 bases at J, with 9 bases between the two ends. Germline values: CDR1 SGHNT, CDR2 YYREEE (reference sequence). The CDR3 extends over 14 amino acids. CDR3 sequence (DNA): TGTGCCAGCAGCTTGGTTAGCAGTCCCGGGGAGCTGTTTTTT. It codes for CASSLVSSPGELFF.